This T cell receptor (beta chain) was sequenced for a study of shared clonotypes between healthy human individuals. At the level of the study: Aged between 18 and 49, the donors were a couple of women and a few men.

Assay used: immunoSEQ multiplex PCR; TCRdb lists only in-frame clones, some missing. Of around 2.5 million clones listed, over 85% are singletons. V was shortened by 1 base and J by 0 bases, with 7 bases between the two germline ends. The CDR3 spans 15 residues. The germline V gene has CDR1 SGHTA and CDR2 FQGTGA. V usage is TRBV7-3 and J usage is TRBJ2-1, with D perhaps matching TRBD2 (5 bases). This receptor was identified in a man aged 18 to 30 in good health. Some clones in this sample may be carry-over from other donors' samples. Sequencing input: naive CD4+ T cells from PBMCs. The subset is: CD45RA+ positively selected. This CDR3 is CASSLNGDSYNEQFF. In DNA, the CDR3 is TGTGCCAGCAGCTTAAACGGGGACTCCTACAATGAGCAGTTCTTC.